These 23 T cell receptor beta chains came from one sample sequenced in a study of CD8+ T cells in alopecia areata. In each case, RNA was isolated and then reverse transcribed into cDNA as the sequencing template. Here immunoSEQ multiplex PCR was the method, and the copy in TCRdb shows in-frame clones only, minus some. In the table there are about 190,000 clones, 50% to 60% of which are singletons. Documented treatment: oral pan-JAK inhibitor, 5-10 mg twice daily. Here the sequenced sample was CD4+ T cells sorted from blood, taken at week 4, from a patient treated with tofacitinib. Receptors were obtained from a human donor with alopecia areata.

The V call is TRBV15, the J call TRBJ2-5, with D unclear. V was shortened by 1 base and J by 5 bases, with 5 bases between the two germline ends. The CDR3 consists of 12 residues. The germline gives CDR1 LNHNV, CDR2 YYDKDF (reference sequence). CDR3 in DNA: TGTGCCACCAGCAGAGTCCGGGAGACCCAGTACTTC. Protein product: CATSRVRETQYF.

The rearrangement uses TRBV15 and TRBJ2-6, with D perhaps matching TRBD1 or TRBD2 (5 bases each). CDR1 and CDR2 (germline): LNHNV, YYDKDF (reference sequence). The V end lost 1 base, the J end lost 2 bases, and 6 bases lay between the germline ends. The CDR3 covers 15 residues. The CDR3 coding sequence is TGTGCCACCAGCAGAGGAGGGGCTGGGGCCAACGTCCTGACTTTC. It encodes CATSRGGAGANVLTF.

This clone was seen a few times. The sample carries other DNA sequences with the same CDR3. This chain links TRBV7-9 with TRBJ2-7; D remains ambiguous. The CDR3 length is 12 residues. Per the germline V gene, CDR1 is SEHNR and CDR2 is FQNEAQ (reference sequence). V lost 1 base to trimming and J lost 3 bases, with 4 bases between them. CDR3 sequence reads: CASSLVGYEQYF. The CDR3 DNA follows: TGTGCCAGCAGCTTAGTGGGCTACGAGCAGTACTTC.

The count of this clone is one. CDR3 in amino acids: CASSYGLAGVNIQYF. In DNA form, the CDR3 reads TGTGCCAGCAGCTACGGACTAGCGGGCGTAAACATTCAGTACTTC. The chain recombines TRBV11-2 with TRBJ2-4; TRBD2 matches 11 bases. CDR1 and CDR2 (germline): SGHAT, FQNNGV. The length of the CDR3 is 15 residues. The junction had 5 bases not matched to a gene; V was cut back by 4 bases and J by 6 bases.

The chain is built from TRBV29-1 and TRBJ2-7, with D possibly being TRBD1 or TRBD2 (5 bases each). CDR3 length equals 12 residues. Germline CDR1 is SQVTM and CDR2 is ANQGSEA. V was pared by 6 bases and J by 5 bases, with 14 bases between. The CDR3 bases are TGCAGCGTAGGGCTATTGGGGGACGAGCAGTACTTC. Translating gives CSVGLLGDEQYF.

Comment on this clone: Other DNA sequences in this specimen translate into the identical CDR3. The rearrangement joins TRBV18 to TRBJ2-5; D is unclear. The CDR3 contains 13 residues. Between the trimmed V and J ends, which lost 3 bases and 1 base, there was a span of 6 bases. Germline CDR1 is KGHSH and CDR2 is LQKENI. The CDR3 spells CASSPGSQETQYF. The CDR3 DNA reads as TGTGCCAGCTCACCGGGATCCCAAGAGACCCAGTACTTC.

The CDR3 bases are TGTGCCAGCCAAATCCTTAGACAGGTTAATCAGCCCCAGCATTTT. Translation: CASQILRQVNQPQHF. V and J are TRBV6-1 and TRBJ1-5; D is perhaps TRBD1 (6 bases). The CDR3 loop spans 15 amino acids. The V end lost 8 bases, the J end lost 4 bases, and 18 bases lay between the germline ends. Germline-derived CDR1 and CDR2 are MNHNS and SASEGT.

The chain has TRBV28 and TRBJ2-2; D unclear. The CDR3 covers 11 residues. In germline, CDR1 is MDHEN, CDR2 SYDVKM. V lost 1 base and J 8 bases, leaving 2 bases between the germline ends. The CDR3 region has the DNA TGTGCCAGCAGTTTATCGGGGGAGCTGTTTTTT. It translates to CASSLSGELFF.

CDR3 DNA: TGCGCCAGCAGCCAAGCGAACTCCCCCGGCGGGGATGAGCAGTTCTTC. Translation: CASSQANSPGGDEQFF. The chain links TRBV4-3 to TRBJ2-1; D perhaps matches TRBD2 (6 bases). The germline V and J ends were trimmed by 1 base and 8 bases, with 18 bases remaining between them. Germline CDR1 and CDR2: LGHNA and YSLEER. This CDR3 is built from 16 residues.

In its sample, this clone was seen a few times. The rearrangement links TRBV29-1 to TRBJ1-1; no firm D call. The V gene lost 4 bases and the J gene lost 4 bases, with 16 bases spanning the gap. CDR1 and CDR2 (germline): SQVTM, ANQGSEA. CDR3 length equals 14 residues. The CDR3 sequence: CSVVGRLGGTEAFF. Here the CDR3 DNA reads TGCAGCGTTGTGGGCAGGCTGGGAGGCACTGAAGCTTTCTTT.

This clone appeared a single time. This chain links TRBV7-9 with TRBJ2-5; tentative D call: TRBD2 (5 bases). Germline V lookup: CDR1 SEHNR, CDR2 FQNEAQ (reference sequence). V lost 1 base, J lost 1 base, and 13 bases lay in between. The CDR3 extends over 16 amino acids. CDR3: CASSLVTRRPQETQYF. CDR3 sequence (DNA): TGTGCCAGCAGCTTAGTGACGCGGAGGCCCCAAGAGACCCAGTACTTC.

This clone appeared once. V usage is TRBV25-1 and J usage is TRBJ1-2, with unresolved D. Germline V gene lookup returns CDR1 MGHDK and CDR2 SYGVNS. V was clipped by 4 bases and J by 6 bases, with 12 bases between them. CDR3 length: 13 residues. CDR3 sequence reads: CASSVGQIHGYTF. The CDR3 nucleotides read TGTGCCAGCAGTGTTGGGCAGATACATGGCTACACCTTC.

The gene calls are TRBV5-4 and TRBJ1-3, with 8 bases identical to TRBD1. The CDR3 is made up of 16 amino acids. The V and J ends lost 3 bases and 3 bases, in that order; junction bases with no gene match: 8. CDR1 is SGHNT, CDR2 YYREEE, per germline (reference sequence). The CDR3 bases are TGTGCCAGCAGCTCTTCTCAGGGGGCGCTTGGAAACACCATATATTTT. Its protein is CASSSSQGALGNTIYF.

This rearrangement joins TRBV2 to TRBJ1-5; unclear D gene. CDR1 SNHLY and CDR2 FYNNEI come from the germline V gene. CDR3 length: 13 residues. V was cut by 7 bases and J by 5 bases, with 12 bases left in between. The CDR3 reads CASNLVGDQPQHF. CDR3 nucleotides: TGTGCCAGCAACCTGGTTGGCGATCAGCCCCAGCATTTT.

V is TRBV25-1 and J is TRBJ2-3; D unclear. The germline V gene has CDR1 MGHDK and CDR2 SYGVNS. The CDR3 is 14 residues long. V was pared by 4 bases and J by 4 bases, with 12 bases between. DNA for the CDR3: TGTGCCAGCAGTGCGACATGGAGCTCAGATACGCAGTATTTT. Protein product: CASSATWSSDTQYF.

The gene calls are TRBV29-1 and TRBJ2-7; D not resolved. The germline CDR1 and CDR2 sequences are SQVTM and ANQGSEA. The germline V and J ends were trimmed by 3 bases and 2 bases, with 8 bases remaining between them. This CDR3 region has 12 residues. CDR3 sequence reads: CSVEVTPYEQYF. The CDR3 DNA follows: TGCAGCGTTGAGGTCACCCCCTACGAGCAGTACTTC.

The V gene is TRBV2, the J gene TRBJ2-7; 7 nucleotides match TRBD1. Germline V gives CDR1 SNHLY, CDR2 FYNNEI. The CDR3 runs to 14 residues. The J segment lost 13 bases and the V segment lost 7 bases, leaving 19 bases of the junction unmatched. The CDR3 nucleotides are TGTGCCAGCACCTTTCCCCAGGACAGGACTTGGCCCTACTTC. Residues: CASTFPQDRTWPYF.

The rearrangement joins TRBV6-5 to TRBJ1-5; tentatively, D is TRBD1 (6 bases). CDR3 length equals 15 residues. Germline values: CDR1 MNHEY, CDR2 SVGAGI. Between the trimmed V and J ends, which lost 7 bases and 4 bases, there was a span of 17 bases. Here the CDR3 DNA reads TGTGCCAGCACCCTTACATGGGGGGCTAATCAGCCCCAGCATTTT. It specifies CASTLTWGANQPQHF.

V is TRBV7-2 and J is TRBJ1-5; no firm D call. Trimming took off 5 bases at V and 8 bases at J, with 13 bases between the two ends. The CDR3 totals 13 residues. Germline V lookup: CDR1 SGHTA, CDR2 FQGNSA. The CDR3: CASSPGPFEPQHF. DNA for the CDR3: TGTGCCAGCAGCCCCGGACCTTTCGAGCCCCAGCATTTT.

The rearrangement uses TRBV30 and TRBJ2-7; perhaps TRBD2 as D (6 bases). V dropped 1 base and J dropped 7 bases, with 17 bases sitting between them. The length of the CDR3 is 14 residues. The germline gives CDR1 GTSNPN, CDR2 SVGIG (reference sequence). The CDR3, as DNA: TGTGCCTGGAGTGCCCGGGACTCACCCCTGGAGCAGTACTTC. Protein sequence: CAWSARDSPLEQYF.

With regard to this clone: Germline and junction disagree at one end, which may indicate a read error. The gene calls are TRBV7-9 and TRBJ2-1; 12 positions agree with TRBD1. Looked up from germline, CDR1 is SEHNR and CDR2 is FQNEAQ (reference sequence). This CDR3 is 12 amino acids long. CDR3 amino acids: CASSFPGTGGIF. In DNA form, the CDR3 reads TGTGCCAGCAGCTTTCCCGGGACAGGGGGCATCTTC.

The rearrangement uses TRBV30 and TRBJ1-1; 11 bases fit TRBD1. This CDR3 is built from 15 residues. J gave up 6 bases and V 3 bases, and 9 bases lay outside the gene matches. Germline-derived CDR1 and CDR2 are GTSNPN and SVGIG (reference sequence). The CDR3 reads CAWSHTGQGVAEAFF. CDR3 DNA sequence: TGTGCCTGGAGCCATACGGGACAGGGGGTCGCTGAAGCTTTCTTT.

J is TRBJ2-5 and V is TRBV7-2; 7 positions agree with TRBD2. With V trimmed by 5 bases and J by 1 base, 4 bases remained unmatched. Germline V gives CDR1 SGHTA, CDR2 FQGNSA. The length of the CDR3 is 14 residues. This CDR3 is CASSLSGAQETQYF. As DNA, the CDR3 is TGTGCCAGCAGCCTAAGCGGGGCCCAAGAGACCCAGTACTTC.